A single sample gave rise to the 10 T cell receptor beta chains below, sequenced in a study of cytomegalovirus exposure and HLA in healthy donors. Researchers ran the PCR with 60 Vbeta and 13 Jbeta primers. Sequencing was performed with immunoSEQ multiplex PCR; in TCRdb, only in-frame clones are kept and a portion is missing. In total, the table holds about 200,000 clones. Sequenced input: PBMCs. The receptors come from a man aged 30 to 45 in good health and CMV-seronegative.

The chain links TRBV12-5 to TRBJ2-3; 7 bases align to TRBD2. The CDR3 is made up of 16 amino acids. Germline assignment: CDR1 LGHNT and CDR2 FRNRAP. V lost 5 bases, J lost 1 base, and 9 bases stayed unmatched. The CDR3 is CASGPSGGGGTDTQYF. Here the CDR3 DNA reads TGTGCTAGTGGTCCGTCTGGGGGAGGGGGCACAGATACGCAGTATTTT.

V is TRBV18 and J is TRBJ1-6; TRBD1 aligns across 9 bases. CDR3 length: 15 residues. Germline CDR1 is KGHSH and CDR2 is LQKENI. V shed 3 bases and J 14 bases; nucleotides not matched to a gene: 11. In DNA, the CDR3 is TGTGCCAGCTCACCCCGGGACAGGGCCGCCCCGGCCCTCCACTTT. This sequence encodes CASSPRDRAAPALHF.

The chain links TRBV19 to TRBJ2-7; TRBD1 matches at 8 bases. The germline gives CDR1 LNHDA, CDR2 SQIVND (reference sequence). V shed 4 bases and J 0 bases; nucleotides not matched to a gene: 2. The CDR3 runs 14 residues. The CDR3 DNA follows: TGTGCCAGTAGTACTCAGGGGGCCTCCTACGAGCAGTACTTC. This translates into CASSTQGASYEQYF.

The rearrangement uses TRBV6-6 and TRBJ2-7; D may be TRBD2 (6 bases). The CDR3 runs to 13 residues. CDR1 MNHNY and CDR2 SVGAGI come from the germline V gene (reference sequence). V was trimmed by 7 bases and J by 5 bases, leaving 15 bases between them. CDR3 in DNA: TGTGCCAGCATACCGGCGGGCGGGGACGAGCAGTACTTC. Protein: CASIPAGGDEQYF.

The chain carries TRBV5-1 and TRBJ2-4, with a tentative D call TRBD1 (7 bases). The CDR3 totals 16 residues. V lost 0 bases and J lost 4, with 14 bases in between. Germline V gene sequence: CDR1 SGHRS, CDR2 YFSETQ. CDR3 in amino acids: CASSLGGTDLKNIQYF. The DNA of the CDR3 is TGCGCCAGCAGCTTGGGCGGGACAGACTTAAAAAACATTCAGTACTTC.

The chain uses TRBV9 and TRBJ2-1; TRBD2 matches at 15 bases. Trimming removed 3 bases from V and 9 bases from J; junction bases left unmatched: 4. This CDR3 is 15 amino acids long. Germline V gene data show CDR1 as SGDLS and CDR2 as YYNGEE. The CDR3 here is CASSAGLAGGGEQFF. The DNA for the CDR3 is TGTGCCAGCAGCGCCGGACTAGCGGGAGGGGGTGAGCAGTTCTTC.

The chain couples TRBV2 to TRBJ1-2; a weak D match, TRBD1 (6 bases). With 5 bases removed from V and 3 bases from J, the gap between germline ends came to 16 bases. The germline V gene has CDR1 SNHLY and CDR2 FYNNEI. This CDR3 comprises 15 residues. CDR3 amino acids: CASSTVRQAHYGYTF. In DNA, the CDR3 is TGTGCCAGCAGTACCGTGAGACAGGCACACTATGGCTACACCTTC.

This chain uses TRBV7-2 with TRBJ1-6; 7 bases match TRBD1. Germline CDR1 SGHTA, CDR2 FQGNSA. V was pared by 5 bases and J by 4 bases, with 2 bases of the junction left unmatched. CDR3 length: 14 amino acids. As DNA, the CDR3 is TGTGCCAGCAGCAAGGACAGGTATAATTCACCCCTCCACTTT. It specifies CASSKDRYNSPLHF.

The chain links TRBV28 to TRBJ1-1; a possible D gene is TRBD1 (5 bases). Germline V gene data show CDR1 as MDHEN and CDR2 as SYDVKM. The CDR3 is 15 residues long. V was clipped by 8 bases and J by 4 bases, with 20 bases between them. CDR3 DNA: TGTGCCAGCGGGGTGGTCCCCGTCGGGGGCACTGAAGCTTTCTTT. Its translation: CASGVVPVGGTEAFF.

The chain uses TRBV28 and TRBJ2-5; D call uncertain. V lost 1 base to trimming and J lost 2 bases, with 8 bases between them. CDR1 and CDR2 (germline): MDHEN, SYDVKM. This CDR3 region has 14 residues. The CDR3 loop reads CASSLLQIQETQYF. The CDR3 DNA reads as TGTGCCAGCAGTTTATTACAGATTCAAGAGACCCAGTACTTC.